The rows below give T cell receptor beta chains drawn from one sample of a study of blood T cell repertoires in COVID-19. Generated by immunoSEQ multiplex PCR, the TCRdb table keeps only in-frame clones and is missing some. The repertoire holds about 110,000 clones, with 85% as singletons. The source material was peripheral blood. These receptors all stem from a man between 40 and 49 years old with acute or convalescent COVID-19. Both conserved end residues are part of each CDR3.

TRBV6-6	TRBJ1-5	CASTYSGQSNQPQHF
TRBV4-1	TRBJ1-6	CASSPNDRGGSPLHF
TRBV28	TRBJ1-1	CASRVAGPTEAFF
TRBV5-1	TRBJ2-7	CASSLGQGVDEQYF
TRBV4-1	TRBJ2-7	CASSQNRGRYEQYF
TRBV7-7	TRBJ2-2	CASSPRQGSTGELFF
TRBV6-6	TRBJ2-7	CASRIRTGGAYEQYF
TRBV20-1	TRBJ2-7	CSAYIAGRQYF
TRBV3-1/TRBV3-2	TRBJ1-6	CASSPRQGPNSPLHF
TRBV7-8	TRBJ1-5	CASGGASGVINQPQHF
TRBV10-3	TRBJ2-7	CAISGSHLGEQYF
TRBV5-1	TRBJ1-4	CASSPGNEKLFF